This TCR beta chain is drawn from a study of blood T cell repertoires in COVID-19. About the study: The United States, Italy and Spain provided the acute and convalescent COVID-19 samples.

Original methodology: Reference gene primer amplification yielded estimated nucleated cell counts. Measured with immunoSEQ multiplex PCR; TCRdb has only the in-frame clones, and not every one. D and trimming come from the DNA, and the V and J calls and clone size come from that table. Of some 300,000 clones listed, 70% to 90% were seen once; the top ten hold roughly 1.3%. This CDR3 is 14 amino acids long. Germline CDR1 and CDR2: SGHRS and YFSETQ. Trimming removed 6 bases from V and 6 bases from J; junction bases left unmatched: 9. The sequence came from a man aged 65-85 years with acute or convalescent COVID-19. Sample: peripheral blood. The V gene is TRBV5-1, the J gene TRBJ2-7; 10 bases align to TRBD1. The chain's CDR3 is CASTPGTGVSEQYF. The CDR3 coding sequence is TGCGCCAGCACTCCCGGGACAGGGGTTTCCGAGCAGTACTTC. The whole variable domain, remainder taken from reference TRBV5-1 and TRBJ2-7, is KAGVTQTPRYLIKTRGQQVTLSCSPISGHRSVSWYQQTPGQGLQFLFEYFSETQRNKGNFPGRFSGRQFSNSRSEMNVSTLELGDSALYLCASTPGTGVSEQYFGPGTRLTVT.